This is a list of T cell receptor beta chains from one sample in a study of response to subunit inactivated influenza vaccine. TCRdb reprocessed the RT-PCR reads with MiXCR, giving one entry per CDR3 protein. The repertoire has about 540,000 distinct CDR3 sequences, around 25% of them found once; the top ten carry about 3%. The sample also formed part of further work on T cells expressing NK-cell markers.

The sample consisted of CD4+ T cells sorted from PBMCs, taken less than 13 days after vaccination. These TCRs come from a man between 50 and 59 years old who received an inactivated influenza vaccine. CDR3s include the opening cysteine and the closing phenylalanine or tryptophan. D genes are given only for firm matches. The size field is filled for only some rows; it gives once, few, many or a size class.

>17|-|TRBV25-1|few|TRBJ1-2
TGTGCCAGCAGTGAATCTTATACCGGGACACCCGTTAAGGGCTACACCTTC
CASSESYTGTPVKGYTF
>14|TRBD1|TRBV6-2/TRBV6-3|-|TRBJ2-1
TGTGCCAGCCGACCGGGACAGGGGGCGGGTGAGCAGTTCTTC
CASRPGQGAGEQFF
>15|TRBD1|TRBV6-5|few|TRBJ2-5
TGTGCCAGCAGTTACGGACAGGGGTACCAAGAGACCCAGTACTTC
CASSYGQGYQETQYF
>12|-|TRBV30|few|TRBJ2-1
TGTGCCTGGAGTGGACTATACAATGAGCAGTTCTTC
CAWSGLYNEQFF
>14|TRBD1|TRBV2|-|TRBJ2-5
TGTGCCAGCAGTGAACAGGGGGCCTGGGAGACCCAGTACTTC
CASSEQGAWETQYF
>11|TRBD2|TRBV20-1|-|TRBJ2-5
TGCAGTCCGACTAGCGGAGAGACCCAGTACTTC
CSPTSGETQYF
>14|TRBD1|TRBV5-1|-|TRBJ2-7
TGCGCCAGCAGCTTGGGGCGGACAGGGAACGAGCAGTACTTC
CASSLGRTGNEQYF
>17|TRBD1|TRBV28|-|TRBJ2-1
TGTGCCAGCAGTTTGAGGAGGAGACAGGGGCCCTACAATGAGCAGTTCTTC
CASSLRRRQGPYNEQFF
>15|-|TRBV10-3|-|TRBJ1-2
TGTGCCATCAGTGACGGGCAGGGCTTAAATGGCGGCTACACCTTC
CAISDGQGLNGGYTF
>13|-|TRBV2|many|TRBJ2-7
TGTGCCAGCGGCGAGGTTTTCACCTACGAGCAGTACTTC
CASGEVFTYEQYF
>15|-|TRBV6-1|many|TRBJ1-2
TGTGCCAGCACCTACGGGTGGGGGGACACTTATGGCTACACCTTC
CASTYGWGDTYGYTF
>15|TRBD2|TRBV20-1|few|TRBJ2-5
TGCAGTGCTAGCGGGGTAGCGGGACGAGGAGAGACCCAGTACTTC
CSASGVAGRGETQYF
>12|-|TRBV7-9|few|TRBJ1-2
TGTGCCAGCTTCTTAGCGGGGATGGGCTACACCTTC
CASFLAGMGYTF
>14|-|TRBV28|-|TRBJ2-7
TGTGCCAGCAGTTCCTACGGGGGCAGATCCGAGCAGTACTTC
CASSSYGGRSEQYF
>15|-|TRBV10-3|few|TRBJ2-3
TGTGCCTCCAGGGGAGACTCCTCTAGCACAGATACGCAGTATTTT
CASRGDSSSTDTQYF
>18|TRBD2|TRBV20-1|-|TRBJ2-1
TGCAGTGCTAGTACTAGCGGGACCGGAAGGGGGTCCTACAATGAGCAGTTCTTC
CSASTSGTGRGSYNEQFF
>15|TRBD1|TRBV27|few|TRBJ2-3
TGTGCCAGCAGTGTGACAGGGAGAAGCACAGATACGCAGTATTTT
CASSVTGRSTDTQYF
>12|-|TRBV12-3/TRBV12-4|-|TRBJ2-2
TGTGCCAGCGGGAGCGGGACCGGGGAGCTGTTTTTT
CASGSGTGELFF
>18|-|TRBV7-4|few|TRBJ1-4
TGTGCCAGCAGCTTAGGTCGCGCGGGGCGAACGACTAATGAAAAACTGTTTTTT
CASSLGRAGRTTNEKLFF
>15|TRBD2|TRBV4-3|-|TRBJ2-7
TGCGCCAGCAGCCAAGCTAGCGGGGGGTTCTACGAGCAGTACTTC
CASSQASGGFYEQYF
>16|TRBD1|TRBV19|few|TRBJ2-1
TGTGCCAGTAGTGCCCGGAAAGGGGGCATCTACAATGAGCAGTTCTTC
CASSARKGGIYNEQFF
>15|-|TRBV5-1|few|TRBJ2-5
TGCGCCAGCAGCTTGGCCGTTCTTGTGGAGGAGACCCAGTACTTC
CASSLAVLVEETQYF
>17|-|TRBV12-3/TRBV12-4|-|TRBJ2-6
TGTGCCAGCAGTTTCAGCGCCCCAGGGACTGGGGCCAACGTCCTGACTTTC
CASSFSAPGTGANVLTF
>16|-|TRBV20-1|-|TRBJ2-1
TGCAGTGCTAGGAGGTCGGGACGATCCTCCTACAATGAGCAGTTCTTC
CSARRSGRSSYNEQFF
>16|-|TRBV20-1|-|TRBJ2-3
TGCAGTGCTAGAGAGTGGGGACTCCTCCTTTCAGATACGCAGTATTTT
CSAREWGLLLSDTQYF
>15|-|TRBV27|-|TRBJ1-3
TGTGCCAGCTCACGAGGGGGTTCCTCTGGAAACACCATATATTTT
CASSRGGSSGNTIYF
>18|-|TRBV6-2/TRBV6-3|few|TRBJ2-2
TGTGCCAGCAGTCCAAGGGGGCGGGACCGAACGAACACCGGGGAGCTGTTTTTT
CASSPRGRDRTNTGELFF
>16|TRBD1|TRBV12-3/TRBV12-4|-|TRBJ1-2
TGTGCCAGCAGTTTAACGGATCCGACAGGGGGCAAGGGCTACACCTTC
CASSLTDPTGGKGYTF
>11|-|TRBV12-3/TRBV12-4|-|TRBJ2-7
TGTGCCAGCAGCCAGAGTATCAAGCAGTACTTC
CASSQSIKQYF
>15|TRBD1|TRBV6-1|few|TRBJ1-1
TGTGCCAGCAGTACGACAGGGCGGGGGAACACTGAAGCTTTCTTT
CASSTTGRGNTEAFF
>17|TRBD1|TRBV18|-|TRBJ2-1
TGTGCCAGCTCACCACCTAATTCCGGGACAGGCAACAATGAGCAGTTCTTC
CASSPPNSGTGNNEQFF
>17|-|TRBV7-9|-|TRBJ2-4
TGTGCCAGCAGCTTAGCGACGGGGGAGATAGCCAAAAACATTCAGTACTTC
CASSLATGEIAKNIQYF
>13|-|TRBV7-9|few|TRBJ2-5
TGTGCCAGCAGCCCGGGGTGGATGGAGACCCAGTACTTC
CASSPGWMETQYF
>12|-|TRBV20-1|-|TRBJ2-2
TGCAGTGCTAGGGGTCACACCGGGGAGCTGTTTTTT
CSARGHTGELFF
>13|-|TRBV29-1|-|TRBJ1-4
TGCAGCGCCACAGAGCGGGGGAATGAAAAACTGTTTTTT
CSATERGNEKLFF
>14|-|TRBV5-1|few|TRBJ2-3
TGCGCCAGCCGGGCAGGGGCAACCACAGATACGCAGTATTTT
CASRAGATTDTQYF
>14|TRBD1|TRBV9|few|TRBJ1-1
TGTGCCAGCAGCGTAGACAGGGGAACGGATGAAGCTTTCTTT
CASSVDRGTDEAFF
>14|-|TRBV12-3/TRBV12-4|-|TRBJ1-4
TGTGCCAGCAGTAGGACACAACTAAATGAAAAACTGTTTTTT
CASSRTQLNEKLFF
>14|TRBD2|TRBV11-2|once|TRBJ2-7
TGTGCCAGCAGCAAAACTAGCGGGAGGCACGAGCAGTACTTC
CASSKTSGRHEQYF
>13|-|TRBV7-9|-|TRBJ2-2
TGTGCCAGCAGCCAGCAGGGTGTAGGGGAGCTGTTTTTT
CASSQQGVGELFF
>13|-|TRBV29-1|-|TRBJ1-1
TGCAGCGTTGAAGGTAGACTTTTCACTGAAGCTTTCTTT
CSVEGRLFTEAFF
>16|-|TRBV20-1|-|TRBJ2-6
TGCAGTGCGCCGGCCTTTTTATCAACTGGGGCCAACGTCCTGACTTTC
CSAPAFLSTGANVLTF
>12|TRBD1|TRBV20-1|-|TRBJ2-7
TGCAGTGCTAGGGACAGGGTCCACGAGCAGTACTTC
CSARDRVHEQYF
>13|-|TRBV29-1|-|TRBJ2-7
TGCAGCGTTGAAGACACCTTCTCATACGAGCAGTACTTC
CSVEDTFSYEQYF
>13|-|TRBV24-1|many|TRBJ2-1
TGTGCCACCAGTGAAACCGGGACAAAAGAGCAGTTCTTC
CATSETGTKEQFF
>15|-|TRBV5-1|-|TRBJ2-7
TGCGCCAGCAGGGCGACCACGGGACATCCCTCCGAGCAGTACTTC
CASRATTGHPSEQYF
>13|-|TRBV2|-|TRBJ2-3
TGTGCCAGCCGGAGGGGGGAACGCTATACGCAGTATTTT
CASRRGERYTQYF
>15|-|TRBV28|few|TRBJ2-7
TGTGCCAGCAGTTTCCCGGGACTGCGCGCCTACGAGCAGTACTTC
CASSFPGLRAYEQYF
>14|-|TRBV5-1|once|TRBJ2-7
TGCACCAGCAGCTTTTCCGGAGGGGTAAACGAGCAGTACTTC
CTSSFSGGVNEQYF
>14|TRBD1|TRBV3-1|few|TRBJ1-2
TGTGCCAGCAGCCAAGGACAGGGCGCCTATGGCTACACCTTC
CASSQGQGAYGYTF
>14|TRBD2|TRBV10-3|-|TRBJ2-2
TGTGCCATCAGTAGCGGGGTTAACACCGGGGAGCTGTTTTTT
CAISSGVNTGELFF
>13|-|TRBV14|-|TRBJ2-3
TGTGCCAGCAGCCAAGTAGTCGGATATACGCAGTATTTT
CASSQVVGYTQYF
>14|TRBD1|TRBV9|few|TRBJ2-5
TGTGCCAGCAGCCCCAGGACAGGGACGGAGACCCAGTACTTC
CASSPRTGTETQYF